This T cell receptor (beta chain) stems from a study of T-cell memory formation after mild COVID-19. Study findings and constraints: Clones that shrank (day 15 to 85) were balanced CD4/CD8, whereas later expanders leaned CD4+.

This clonotype was seen at least ten times. Its antigen is unidentified. 5'RACE with constant-segment primers yielded barcoded, UMI-tagged TCR alpha and TCR beta cDNA libraries. TCRdb independently ran MiXCR on the 5' RACE reads; one entry per CDR3 protein. The table includes roughly 500,000 distinct CDR3 sequences, around 21% detected once. This sequence originates from an adult woman who had mild COVID-19 (a few samples of this study predate the infection). Cell type and time point are not known. The material sequenced was PBMCs or a T cell subset sorted from them (not recorded which).

CDR3 bases: TGTGCCAGCAGCGTAGCGGGGGTTGAAGAGACCCAGTACTTC. Translating gives CASSVAGVEETQYF. This chain joins TRBV9 and TRBJ2-5; the D gene is possibly TRBD2 (6 bases). The CDR3 covers 14 residues. Trimming stripped 0 bases from V and 3 bases from J, with 9 bases between. Germline V CDR1 and CDR2: SGDLS, YYNGEE. The complete variable domain, with remaining parts taken from reference TRBV9 and TRBJ2-5, reads DSGVTQTPKHLITATGQRVTLRCSPRSGDLSVYWYQQSLDQGLQFLIQYYNGEERAKGNILERFSAQQFPDLHSELNLSSLELGDSALYFCASSVAGVEETQYFGPGTRLLVL.